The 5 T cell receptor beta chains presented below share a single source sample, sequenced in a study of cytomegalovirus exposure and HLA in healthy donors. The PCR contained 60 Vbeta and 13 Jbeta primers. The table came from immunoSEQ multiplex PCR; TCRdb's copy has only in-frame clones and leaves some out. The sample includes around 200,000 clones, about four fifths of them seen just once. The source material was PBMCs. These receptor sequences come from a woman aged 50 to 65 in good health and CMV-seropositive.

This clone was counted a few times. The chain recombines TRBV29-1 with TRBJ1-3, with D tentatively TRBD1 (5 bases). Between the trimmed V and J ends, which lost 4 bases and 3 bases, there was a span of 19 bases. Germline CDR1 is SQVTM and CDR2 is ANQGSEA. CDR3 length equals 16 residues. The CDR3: CSVVSFPDRNGNTIYF. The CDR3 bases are TGCAGCGTTGTAAGTTTCCCCGACAGAAATGGAAACACCATATATTTT.

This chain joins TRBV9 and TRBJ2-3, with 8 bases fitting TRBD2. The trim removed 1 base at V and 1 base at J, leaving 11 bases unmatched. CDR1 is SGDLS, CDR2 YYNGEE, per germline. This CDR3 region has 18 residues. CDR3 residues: CASSVQSGTRDRTDTQYF. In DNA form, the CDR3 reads TGTGCCAGCAGCGTACAATCGGGGACTAGAGACCGCACAGATACGCAGTATTTT.

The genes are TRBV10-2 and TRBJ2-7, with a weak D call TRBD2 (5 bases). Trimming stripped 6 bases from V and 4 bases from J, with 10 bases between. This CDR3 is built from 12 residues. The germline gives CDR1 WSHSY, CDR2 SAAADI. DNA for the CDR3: TGCGCCAGCAGACGCACGGGATACGAGCAGTACTTC. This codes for CASRRTGYEQYF.

The CDR3 sequence: CASSISHRGQTEAFF. As DNA, the CDR3 is TGTGCCAGCAGCATATCCCACAGGGGTCAGACTGAAGCTTTCTTT. The V gene is TRBV9, the J gene TRBJ1-1; TRBD1 matches 7 bases. The CDR3 is 15 residues long. Germline CDR1 SGDLS, CDR2 YYNGEE. Trimming at V came to 4 bases and at J to 5 bases, leaving 11 bases not matched to a gene.

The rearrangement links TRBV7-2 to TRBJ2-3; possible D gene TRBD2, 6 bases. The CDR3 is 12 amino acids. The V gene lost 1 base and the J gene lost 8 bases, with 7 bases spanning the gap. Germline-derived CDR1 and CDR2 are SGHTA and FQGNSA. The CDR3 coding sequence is TGTGCCAGCAGCTTAGAGGAGGGTACGCAGTATTTT. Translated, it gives CASSLEEGTQYF.